A single sample is the source of the 17 T cell receptor beta chains below, sequenced in a study of identical twins. MiXCR, run by TCRdb on the 5' RACE reads, gives a single entry per CDR3 protein. The sample consists of around 490,000 distinct CDR3 sequences, roughly 15% of them appearing once. These data are also associated with another study on yellow fever vaccine responses in identical twins.

The sequencing input was CD4+ T cells sorted from blood. The receptors stem from a woman aged 18-29 years in good health.

This clonotype was found a few times. The chain has TRBV10-3 and TRBJ2-7; D is ambiguous. This CDR3 spans 13 amino acids. V dropped 4 bases and J dropped 3 bases, with 10 bases sitting between them. Germline V CDR1 and CDR2: ENHRY, SYGVKD. The CDR3: CAISVDGFYEQYV. The DNA for the CDR3 is TGTGCCATCAGTGTTGACGGATTCTACGAGCAGTACGTC.

This clonotype was counted a few times. J is TRBJ2-1 and V is TRBV5-1; D unresolved. CDR3 size: 13 residues. From germline, CDR1 is SGHRS and CDR2 YFSETQ. V was clipped by 4 bases and J by 8 bases, with 13 bases between them. CDR3 coding DNA: TGCGCCAGCAGCCTGTCGAATGGGGATGAGCAGTTCTTC. It specifies CASSLSNGDEQFF.

The chain joins TRBV5-6 to TRBJ2-4, with TRBD1 as a possible D gene (5 bases). The germline V gene encodes CDR1 SGHDT and CDR2 YYEEEE. CDR3 length equals 16 residues. The V end lost 2 bases, the J end lost 0 bases, and 12 bases lay between the germline ends. In DNA, the CDR3 is TGTGCCAGCAGCTTCCGACAGACCATAGCCAAAAACATTCAGTACTTC. It codes for CASSFRQTIAKNIQYF.

This chain uses TRBV12-3 or TRBV12-4 with TRBJ2-1; TRBD2 aligns across 11 bases. This CDR3 comprises 17 residues. Losses at the gene ends were 2 bases for V and 6 bases for J; bases not matched to a gene: 9. CDR3: CASSLPVSGGALNEQFF. For the CDR3, the DNA is TGTGCCAGCAGTTTACCGGTTAGCGGGGGGGCCCTCAATGAGCAGTTCTTC.

The chain combines TRBV4-1 with TRBJ2-1, with D possibly TRBD1 on 5 matching bases. The CDR3 contains 15 residues. V was cut by 3 bases and J by 2 bases, with 11 bases left in between. Germline V CDR1 and CDR2: MGHRA, YSYEKL. CDR3 loop: CASSHPRGPYNEQFF. The CDR3 DNA reads as TGCGCCAGCAGCCACCCAAGGGGTCCCTACAATGAGCAGTTCTTC.

This clonotype was detected ten times or more. The J gene is TRBJ2-1, the V gene TRBV12-3 or TRBV12-4; 9 bases fit TRBD2. The junction had 7 bases not matched to a gene; V was cut back by 3 bases and J by 4 bases. The CDR3 spans 16 residues. The DNA for the CDR3 is TGTGCCAGCAGTTTTTCCTTCGCGGGAGGGTACAATGAGCAGTTCTTC. Encoded protein: CASSFSFAGGYNEQFF.

This clonotype was counted a few times. V and J are TRBV10-2 and TRBJ2-2, with TRBD1 matching 9 bases. V trimming: 6 bases; J trimming: 3 bases; junction bases outside the gene matches: 5. Germline V gives CDR1 WSHSY, CDR2 SAAADI. The CDR3 contains 15 residues. CDR3 residues: CASSTGQGYTGELFF. CDR3 sequence (DNA): TGCGCCAGCAGCACAGGACAGGGGTACACCGGGGAGCTGTTTTTT.

J is TRBJ2-7 and V is TRBV7-3; the D gene is possibly TRBD1 (6 bases). V lost 1 base, J lost 7 bases, and 14 bases lay in between. The CDR3 length is 14 residues. From germline, CDR1 is SGHTA and CDR2 FQGTGA. CDR3 loop: CASSLNPGQGEQYF. In DNA form, the CDR3 reads TGTGCCAGCAGCTTAAACCCGGGACAAGGGGAGCAGTACTTC.

This chain connects TRBV10-3 to TRBJ1-4; D might be TRBD1 (5 bases). The CDR3 runs 15 residues. Germline values: CDR1 ENHRY, CDR2 SYGVKD. Trimming shortened V by 4 bases and J by 0 bases, and 9 bases separated the two germline ends. The CDR3 region has the DNA TGTGCCATCAGTGCGACAGCCACAACTAATGAAAAACTGTTTTTT. As protein: CAISATATTNEKLFF.

This clonotype was counted between two and nine times. The chain couples TRBV28 to TRBJ2-3; tentatively, D is TRBD2 (6 bases). CDR1 and CDR2 (germline): MDHEN, SYDVKM. Trimming removed 6 bases at V and 0 bases at J, with 16 bases between. The CDR3 runs 16 residues. CDR3 residues: CASSRRGSASTDTQYF. DNA of the CDR3: TGTGCCAGCAGCCGCCGGGGGAGCGCTAGCACAGATACGCAGTATTTT. Using reference TRBV28 and TRBJ2-3 for the parts outside the CDR3, the full variable domain is DVKVTQSSRYLVKRTGEKVFLECVQDMDHENMFWYRQDPGLGLRLIYFSYDVKMKEKGDIPEGYSVSREKKERFSLILESASTNQTSMYLCASSRRGSASTDTQYFGPGTRLTVL.

The rearrangement joins TRBV3-1 to TRBJ1-2, with a weak D call TRBD1 (5 bases). The germline V and J ends were trimmed by 4 bases and 4 bases, with 19 bases remaining between them. CDR1 and CDR2 (germline): LGHDT, YNNKEL (reference sequence). This CDR3 spans 16 amino acids. The CDR3 sequence is CASSPREGRFGYGYTF. The CDR3 DNA reads TGTGCCAGCAGCCCCAGGGAGGGGCGGTTTGGCTATGGCTACACCTTC.

The CDR3 loop is CASTGDRAVSGANVLTF. The CDR3, as DNA: TGTGCCAGCACTGGTGACAGGGCCGTCTCTGGGGCCAACGTCCTGACTTTC. The genes are TRBV12-3 or TRBV12-4 and TRBJ2-6, with 7 bases aligning to TRBD1. The V gene end was trimmed by 7 bases and the J gene end by 0 bases; junction bases not matched to a gene: 9. This CDR3 spans 17 amino acids.

Remarks on this clonotype: A junction end diverges from the germline sequence, so it may reflect a read error. The chain combines TRBV24-1 with TRBJ2-5, with TRBD2 identical over 11 bases. The CDR3 contains 15 residues. Germline-derived CDR1 and CDR2 are KGHDR and SFDVKD. DNA for the CDR3: TGTGCCACCAGTGATTCAAAACTAGCGGGAGAGTCCCAGTACTTC. Translated: CATSDSKLAGESQYF.

The CDR3 reads CSALRRDWDYEQYV. In DNA, the CDR3 is TGCAGTGCTCTACGCCGGGACTGGGATTACGAGCAGTACGTC. The gene calls are TRBV20-1 and TRBJ2-7, with D possibly being TRBD2 (6 bases). V lost 5 bases, J lost 4 bases, and 18 bases lay in between. This CDR3 is built from 14 residues. Looked up from germline, CDR1 is DFQATT and CDR2 is SNEGSKA (reference sequence).

CDR3 in amino acids: CSVVGGRVPYEQYF. The CDR3 DNA reads as TGCAGCGTTGTAGGCGGGAGAGTTCCCTACGAGCAGTACTTC. This chain links TRBV29-1 with TRBJ2-7, with TRBD2 matching 7 bases. Per germline, CDR1 SQVTM and CDR2 ANQGSEA. The ends lost 4 bases at V and 2 bases at J; junction bases unmatched: 8. CDR3 length: 14 amino acids.

This clonotype came up a few times. V gene TRBV29-1 combines with J gene TRBJ2-7; 9 bases fit TRBD2. V shed 6 bases, J shed 2 bases, and the junction held 20 bases outside the gene matches. This CDR3 has 18 amino acids. The germline CDR1 and CDR2 sequences are SQVTM and ANQGSEA. The CDR3 spells CSVSTLRGLTSGTYEQYF. The CDR3 DNA sequence: TGCAGCGTGAGCACCCTTCGGGGCCTGACTAGCGGAACCTACGAGCAGTACTTC.

This clonotype was seen a few times. V usage is TRBV5-1 and J usage is TRBJ2-1; 9 bases align to TRBD2. Germline-derived CDR1 and CDR2 are SGHRS and YFSETQ. After removal of 8 bases from V and 2 bases from J, the junction contained 8 bases not matched to a gene. The CDR3 sequence is 15 residues long. The CDR3 reads CASQVTSGPYNEQFF. For the CDR3, the DNA is TGCGCCAGTCAAGTCACTAGCGGGCCCTACAATGAGCAGTTCTTC.